This T cell receptor (beta chain) was captured by sequencing in a study of neurological immune-mediated disorders. Study-wide results and caveats: The most TCR clonal expansion was seen in HTLV-1-associated myelopathy, whereas the least was seen in multiple sclerosis, below the level in healthy controls. As far as clinical or MRI features were concerned, none was associated with the multiple sclerosis repertoire cluster. No CDR3 amino acid sequences were shared by expanded clones across subjects, suggesting private repertoires in all groups.

The CDR3 is 17 amino acids. V lost 1 base and J 4 bases, leaving 19 bases between the germline ends. The germline V gene has CDR1 SGHVS and CDR2 FQNEAQ. This clonotype was observed many times. What it binds is unknown. The authors made cDNA by 5'RACE with 10-nucleotide random UMIs. TCRdb reprocessed the 5' RACE reads with MiXCR, giving one entry per CDR3 protein. In the table there are about 46,000 distinct CDR3 sequences, about 2% of which are singletons. Material: PBMCs. This TCR derives from a woman aged 40 to 50 with multiple sclerosis. The chain couples TRBV7-8 to TRBJ1-1, with D possibly being TRBD1 (5 bases). The DNA for the CDR3 is TGTGCCAGCAGCTTAGGGTGGAGAGGGGAGAGGGGCACTGAAGCTTTCTTT. It is translated as CASSLGWRGERGTEAFF.